The source of this T cell receptor (beta chain) is a study of T cell responses to AZD1222 COVID-19 vaccine. Using immunoSEQ multiplex PCR, the repertoire was profiled, and TCRdb retains in-frame clones only, with some absent. This sample has approximately 170,000 clones, with around 85% found just once. As to this clone: Its antigen is not known.

Study outcomes and limitations: In a largely white British group with more females than males, clonal diversity was possibly underestimated.

With V trimmed by 5 bases and J by 3 bases, 6 bases remained unmatched. The CDR3 is made up of 15 amino acids. Germline V gives CDR1 SNHLY, CDR2 FYNNEI. J is TRBJ2-1 and V is TRBV2; 8 bases match TRBD1. The sequence derives from an adult who received the AZD1222 COVID-19 vaccine. Sequenced here: peripheral blood, sampled 28 days after the second AZD1222 dose. Written as DNA, the CDR3 is TGTGCCAGCAGTAAAGACAGGGGAGGCTACAATGAGCAGTTCTTC. It is translated as CASSKDRGGYNEQFF.